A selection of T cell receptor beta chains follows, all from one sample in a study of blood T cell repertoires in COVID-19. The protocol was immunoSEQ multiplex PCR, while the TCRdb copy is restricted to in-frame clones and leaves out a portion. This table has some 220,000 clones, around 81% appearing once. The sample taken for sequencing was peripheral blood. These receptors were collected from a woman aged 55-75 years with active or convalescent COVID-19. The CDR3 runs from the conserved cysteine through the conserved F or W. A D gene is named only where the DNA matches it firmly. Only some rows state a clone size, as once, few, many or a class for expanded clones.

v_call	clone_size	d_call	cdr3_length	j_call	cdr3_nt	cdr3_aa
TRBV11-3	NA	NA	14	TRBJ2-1	TGTGCCAGCAGCTTAGTCACCCCGGGGTATGAGCAGTTCTTC	CASSLVTPGYEQFF
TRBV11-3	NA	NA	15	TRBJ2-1	TGTGCCAGCAGCTACAGGGAAGGGATGGTCAATGAGCAGTTCTTC	CASSYREGMVNEQFF
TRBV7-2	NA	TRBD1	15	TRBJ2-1	TGTGCCAGCAGCTTAGCGGGACAGGGGGCCCTGGGGCAGTTCTTC	CASSLAGQGALGQFF
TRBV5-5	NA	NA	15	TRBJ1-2	TGTGCCAGCAGCTGGGCGGACAGAACGGTTTATGGCTACACCTTC	CASSWADRTVYGYTF
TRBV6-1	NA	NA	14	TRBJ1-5	TGTGCCAGCAGTGATTCAGTCCGGGGTCAGCCCCAGCATTTT	CASSDSVRGQPQHF
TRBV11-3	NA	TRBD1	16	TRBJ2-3	TGTGCCAGCAGCAATTGGGACAGGGCCCCGACAGATACGCAGTATTTT	CASSNWDRAPTDTQYF
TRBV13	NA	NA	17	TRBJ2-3	TGTGCCAGCAGCTTAAATAGGGGGGGGCGAGGCACAGATACGCAGTATTTT	CASSLNRGGRGTDTQYF
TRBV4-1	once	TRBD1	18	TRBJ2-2	TGCGCCAGCAGCCAAGATCCGGGCAGGGGGCCGGCCACCGGGGAGCTGTTTTTT	CASSQDPGRGPATGELFF
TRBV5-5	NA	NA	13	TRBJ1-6	TGTGCCAGCAGCGGCTCAACGAATTCACCCCTCCACTTT	CASSGSTNSPLHF
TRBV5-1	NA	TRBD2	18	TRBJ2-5	TGCGCCAGCAGCCCATCCCCCTTCGTAGCGGGAGTGGGGGAGACCCAGTACTTC	CASSPSPFVAGVGETQYF
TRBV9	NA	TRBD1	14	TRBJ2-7	TGTGCCAGCAGCCTATCGACAGGGGGCTACGAGCAGTACTTC	CASSLSTGGYEQYF
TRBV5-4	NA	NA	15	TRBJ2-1	TGTGCCAGCAGCTGGCCAAGGACGGGGAACAATGAGCAGTTCTTC	CASSWPRTGNNEQFF
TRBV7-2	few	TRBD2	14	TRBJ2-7	TGTGCCAGCAGACCATCTAGCGGAAGCTACGAGCAGTACTTC	CASRPSSGSYEQYF
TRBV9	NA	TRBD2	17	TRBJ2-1	TGTGCCAGCAGCGTAGAACTAGCGGGAACCTCCTACAATGAGCAGTTCTTC	CASSVELAGTSYNEQFF
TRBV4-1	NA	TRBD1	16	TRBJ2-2	TGCGCCAGCAGCCACGATGGGACAGGGAACACCGGGGAGCTGTTTTTT	CASSHDGTGNTGELFF
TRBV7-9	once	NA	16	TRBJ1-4	TGTGCCAGCAGCTACCCTTCGGGAGGGACTAATGAAAAACTGTTTTTT	CASSYPSGGTNEKLFF
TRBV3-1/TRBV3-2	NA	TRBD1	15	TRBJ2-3	TGTGCCAGCAGCCAGAGCAGAACAGGGGCAGATACGCAGTATTTT	CASSQSRTGADTQYF
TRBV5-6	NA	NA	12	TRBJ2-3	TGTGCCAGCAGCAACCTACAGGGAATGAAGTATTTT	CASSNLQGMKYF
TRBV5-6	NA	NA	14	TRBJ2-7	TGTGCCAGCAGGACGGCGGGGAGGAACTACGAGCAGTACTTC	CASRTAGRNYEQYF
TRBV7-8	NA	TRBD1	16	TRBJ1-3	TGTGCCAGCAGCCAAGGACAGGAGAGCTCTGGAAACACCATATATTTT	CASSQGQESSGNTIYF
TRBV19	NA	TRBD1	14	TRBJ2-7	TGTGCCAGTAGTACCCGGGACAGGGGGCTCGAGCAGTACTTC	CASSTRDRGLEQYF
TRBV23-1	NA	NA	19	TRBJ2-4	TGCGCCAGCAGTCGCTTGACACCCAGACAGTGTCTAGCCAAAAACATTCAGTACTTC	CASSRLTPRQCLAKNIQYF
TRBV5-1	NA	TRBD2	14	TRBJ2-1	TGCGCCAGCAGCGTGAGGACGGGAGGGGATGAGCAGTTCTTC	CASSVRTGGDEQFF
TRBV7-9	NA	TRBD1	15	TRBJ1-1	TGTGCCAGCAGCCGGACAGGGGGATTAGACGCTGAAGCTTTCTTT	CASSRTGGLDAEAFF
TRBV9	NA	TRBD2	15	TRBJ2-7	TGTGCCAGCAGCCCCCGACTAGCGGCCTCCTACGAGCAGTACTTC	CASSPRLAASYEQYF
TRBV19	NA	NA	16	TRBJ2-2	TGTGCCAGTAGTGCCCTGGGAGCGATGAACACCGGGGAGCTGTTTTTT	CASSALGAMNTGELFF
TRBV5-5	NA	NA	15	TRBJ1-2	TGTGCCAGCAGCTTGGAGGCAGGGAGGGGCTATGGCTACACCTTC	CASSLEAGRGYGYTF
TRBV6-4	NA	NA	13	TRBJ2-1	TGTGCCAGCAGTGGAGAGGCTGGAACAGGGCAGTTCTTC	CASSGEAGTGQFF
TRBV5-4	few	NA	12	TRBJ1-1	TGTGCCAGCAGCTTCGGACACCTTGAAGCTTTCTTT	CASSFGHLEAFF
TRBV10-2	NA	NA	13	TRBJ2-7	TGCGCCAGCCTACTTCGGGGCTCCTACGAGCAGTACTTC	CASLLRGSYEQYF
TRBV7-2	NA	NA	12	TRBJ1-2	TGTGCCAGCAGCTCCAGAGCGGGTGGCTACACCTTC	CASSSRAGGYTF
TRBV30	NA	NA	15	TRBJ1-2	TGTGCCTGGAGTTTGGGAGGGGGAACCTTTTATGGCTACACCTTC	CAWSLGGGTFYGYTF
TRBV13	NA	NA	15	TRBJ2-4	TGTGCCAGCAGCTTTCAGTTAACAGGCGAAAACATTCAGTACTTC	CASSFQLTGENIQYF
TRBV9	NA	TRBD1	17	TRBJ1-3	TGTGCCAGCAGCGTAGGCTCACAGGGGAACGCTGGAAACACCATATATTTT	CASSVGSQGNAGNTIYF
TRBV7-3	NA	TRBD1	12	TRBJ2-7	TGTGCCAGCAGCTCCGTAGACAGGGTCCCGTACTTC	CASSSVDRVPYF
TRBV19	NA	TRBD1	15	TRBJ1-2	TGTGCCAGTAGTTCGCCCGGACAGGGGGCGTATGGCTACACCTTC	CASSSPGQGAYGYTF
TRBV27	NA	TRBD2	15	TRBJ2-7	TGTGCCAGCAGTAACGGACTAGCGGGAACCTACGAGCAGTACTTC	CASSNGLAGTYEQYF